A selection of T cell receptor beta chains follows, all from one sample in a study of cytomegalovirus exposure and HLA in healthy donors. Libraries were prepared by immunoSEQ multiplex PCR; TCRdb keeps only in-frame clonotypes and omits some of them. Of some 180,000 clones in the sample, approximately 80% were seen once. Material for sequencing was PBMCs. These TCRs come from a woman under 40 in good health and CMV-seropositive. The CDR3 runs from the conserved cysteine through the conserved F or W. The D gene is left open where the match is weak. Expanded clones get a size class; other rows say once, few or many, or leave the size out.

CASSYGQGGYEQYF TGTGCCAGCAGTTACGGACAGGGAGGCTACGAGCAGTACTTC TRBD1 TRBJ2-7 14 few TRBV6-5
CASSFRRAGGYTF TGTGCCAGCAGTTTTCGCAGGGCTGGTGGCTACACCTTC . TRBJ1-2 13 . TRBV28
CASSLDTSYEQYF TGTGCCAGCTCACTGGACACCTCCTACGAGCAGTACTTC . TRBJ2-7 13 . TRBV18
CASSLAGLAVNEQFF TGTGCCAGCAGCTTAGCGGGACTAGCGGTCAATGAGCAGTTCTTC TRBD2 TRBJ2-1 15 . TRBV5-5
CASSLGGTSVTDTQYF TGTGCCAGCAGCCTCGGAGGGACTAGCGTAACAGATACGCAGTATTTT TRBD2 TRBJ2-3 16 . TRBV11-2
CASSLSTRHEQYF TGTGCCAGCAGTTTGTCCACTAGACACGAGCAGTACTTC . TRBJ2-7 13 . TRBV27
CASSLEPSGRASYNEQFF TGTGCCAGCAGCTTGGAGCCTAGCGGGAGGGCCTCCTACAATGAGCAGTTCTTC TRBD2 TRBJ2-1 18 . TRBV11-2
CASSLGLAGGEQYF TGCGCCAGCAGCCTCGGACTAGCGGGAGGGGAGCAGTACTTC TRBD2 TRBJ2-7 14 . TRBV4-3
CASSPSPTSVPFF TGTGCCAGCAGCCCCTCCCCTACTAGCGTACCGTTCTTC TRBD2 TRBJ2-1 13 once TRBV6-1
CASSLGQRSYNSPLHF TGCGCCAGCAGCTTGGGGCAGCGCTCCTATAATTCACCCCTCCACTTT . TRBJ1-6 16 . TRBV5-1
CASSQGAGTGGKETQYF TGCGCCAGCAGCCAAGGAGCCGGGACAGGGGGTAAAGAGACCCAGTACTTC TRBD1 TRBJ2-5 17 . TRBV4-1
CAISPSTDTQYF TGTGCCATCAGTCCTAGCACAGATACGCAGTATTTT . TRBJ2-3 12 . TRBV10-3
CASSFEGPYTF TGTGCCAGCAGTTTTGAGGGCCCCTACACCTTC . TRBJ1-2 11 . TRBV28
CASSLSGRGSNQPQHF TGTGCCAGCAGCCTCAGCGGCAGGGGGAGCAATCAGCCCCAGCATTTT TRBD1 TRBJ1-5 16 . TRBV28
CASSQTESGYTF TGTGCCAGCAGCCAAACAGAGTCTGGCTACACCTTC . TRBJ1-2 12 . TRBV4-2
CASSPGLVGDTEAFF TGTGCCAGTAGTCCGGGACTTGTTGGGGACACTGAAGCTTTCTTT . TRBJ1-1 15 . TRBV19
CASSPRGRSTEAFF TGTGCCAGCAGCCCTAGGGGGCGAAGCACTGAAGCTTTCTTT TRBD1 TRBJ1-1 14 . TRBV7-3
CASSLGLAGSQETQYF TGTGCCAGCAGCTTGGGACTAGCGGGGTCCCAAGAGACCCAGTACTTC TRBD2 TRBJ2-5 16 . TRBV5-4
CASSSTWRLVASEQFF TGTGCCAGCAGTTCCACATGGCGACTAGTGGCGAGTGAGCAGTTCTTC . TRBJ2-1 16 . TRBV6-5
CASSEVGAGVSEQYF TGTGCCAGCAGTGAAGTCGGAGCGGGAGTTTCCGAGCAGTACTTC TRBD2 TRBJ2-7 15 . TRBV6-1
CASIPTTGGRNEQFF TGTGCCAGCATCCCGACCACGGGAGGGCGCAATGAGCAGTTCTTC TRBD2 TRBJ2-1 15 . TRBV2
CASSLSPPRADTQYF TGTGCCAGCAGCTTAAGTCCTCCCAGGGCAGATACGCAGTATTTT . TRBJ2-3 15 . TRBV7-2
CASSSVSSGKRFYNEQFF TGTGCCAGCAGCTCGGTATCTAGCGGGAAGAGGTTTTACAATGAGCAGTTCTTC TRBD2 TRBJ2-1 18 . TRBV5-4
CASSSTPYNQPQHF TGTGCCAGCAGCTCCACCCCCTATAATCAGCCCCAGCATTTT . TRBJ1-5 14 . TRBV7-2
CASSLQAGGRSDTQYF TGTGCCAGCAGCCTTCAAGCGGGGGGGCGATCAGATACGCAGTATTTT TRBD2 TRBJ2-3 16 . TRBV7-6
CASSAGQISTGELFF TGTGCCAGCAGTGCCGGACAGATTTCCACCGGGGAGCTGTTTTTT . TRBJ2-2 15 . TRBV6-1
CASSTLRGGREGGFTNEQFF TGTGCCAGCAGCACCCTCCGGGGCGGGAGGGAGGGGGGCTTTACCAATGAGCAGTTCTTC . TRBJ2-1 20 few TRBV21-1
CASSLQRGPGVTEAFF TGTGCCAGCAGCTTACAGCGGGGCCCGGGGGTCACTGAAGCTTTCTTT . TRBJ1-1 16 . TRBV7-9
CASRSRLPLHF TGTGCAAGTCGCTCTAGGTTACCCCTCCACTTT . TRBJ1-6 11 . TRBV12-2
CASSLGFGLRTEAFF TGTGCCAGCAGCTTAGGTTTTGGCCTTCGAACTGAAGCTTTCTTT . TRBJ1-1 15 . TRBV7-9
CASSQDSTGTSGRVYEQYF TGCGCCAGCAGCCAAGATTCCACCGGGACTAGCGGGAGGGTGTACGAGCAGTACTTC TRBD2 TRBJ2-7 19 few TRBV4-1
CASSVGGQWNQPQHF TGTGCCAGCAGCGTAGGTGGACAGTGGAATCAGCCCCAGCATTTT . TRBJ1-5 15 . TRBV9
CASSQPLRRDTQYF TGCGCCAGCAGCCAACCCCTCCGCAGGGATACGCAGTATTTT . TRBJ2-3 14 . TRBV4-1
CASSQIRTANEKLFF TGTGCCAGCAGCCAAATCCGGACAGCTAATGAAAAACTGTTTTTT . TRBJ1-4 15 . TRBV28
CASSQEFGLYAGELFF TGCGCCAGCAGCCAAGAATTTGGGCTATATGCCGGGGAGCTGTTTTTT . TRBJ2-2 16 . TRBV4-3
CASSLDGGNGYTF TGCGCCAGCAGCTTGGACGGGGGGAATGGCTACACCTTC . TRBJ1-2 13 . TRBV5-1
CASSFEAATGELFF TGTGCCAGCAGTTTTGAGGCGGCCACCGGGGAGCTGTTTTTT . TRBJ2-2 14 . TRBV27
CASRRDSQDTQYF TGTGCCAGCAGAAGGGACTCCCAAGATACGCAGTATTTT . TRBJ2-3 13 . TRBV5-4
CASSLWAGLGEENEQFF TGTGCCAGCAGCTTATGGGCGGGTTTGGGTGAAGAGAATGAGCAGTTCTTC . TRBJ2-1 17 . TRBV7-9
CASSLTGLADNEQFF TGTGCCAGCAGCTTAACAGGACTAGCGGACAATGAGCAGTTCTTC TRBD2 TRBJ2-1 15 . TRBV7-2
CASSSLTGGTNYGYTF TGCGCCAGCAGCTCGCTAACAGGTGGAACTAACTATGGCTACACCTTC . TRBJ1-2 16 . TRBV5-1
CASSEPRGGADYNEQFF TGCGCCAGCAGTGAGCCAAGAGGGGGCGCCGACTACAATGAGCAGTTCTTC TRBD1 TRBJ2-1 17 . TRBV10-1
CASTRWAGFYYGYTF TGTGCCAGCACCCGGTGGGCAGGGTTTTACTATGGCTACACCTTC . TRBJ1-2 15 . TRBV6-6
CASSLSRASVVRPLHF TGTGCCAGCAGTTTAAGCAGGGCATCGGTAGTTAGGCCCCTCCACTTT . TRBJ1-6 16 . TRBV6-5
CASSSGQVRSSYNSPLHF TGTGCCAGCAGCAGTGGACAGGTCCGGAGCTCCTATAATTCACCCCTCCACTTT TRBD1 TRBJ1-6 18 . TRBV7-2
CASSLGGANEQFF TGTGCCAGCAGCCTTGGGGGGGCCAATGAGCAGTTCTTC . TRBJ2-1 13 . TRBV7-3
CASSLSGYPYNEQFF TGTGCCAGCAGCTTGAGCGGATACCCCTACAATGAGCAGTTCTTC . TRBJ2-1 15 few TRBV11-3
CASSPRELSFDTEAFF TGTGCCAGCAGCCCCCGGGAATTGTCCTTCGACACTGAAGCTTTCTTT . TRBJ1-1 16 . TRBV13
CAWSTGLAGKDPYF TGTGCCTGGAGTACGGGACTAGCGGGAAAGGATCCGTACTTC TRBD2 TRBJ2-7 14 . TRBV30
CASSQSSATENTEAFF TGCGCCAGCAGTCAATCGTCGGCGACAGAGAACACTGAAGCTTTCTTT . TRBJ1-1 16 few TRBV23-1
CASSRVLAGLYNEQFF TGTGCCAGCAGTAGAGTTTTAGCGGGCCTCTACAATGAGCAGTTCTTC TRBD2 TRBJ2-1 16 . TRBV6-6
CASSEALEAYSNQPQHF TGTGCCAGCAGTGAAGCATTAGAAGCTTATAGCAATCAGCCCCAGCATTTT . TRBJ1-5 17 . TRBV6-1